This is a list of T cell receptor beta chains from one sample in a study of T-cell memory formation after mild COVID-19. TCRdb re-called the 5' RACE reads through MiXCR, storing one row per CDR3 protein. The table lists 14,000 to 15,000 distinct CDR3 sequences, around 21% of them singletons. Material: PBMCs or a T cell subset sorted from them (not recorded which). The receptors come from a man younger than 35 who had mild COVID-19 (a few samples of this study predate the infection). Cell type and time point are not known. Each CDR3 is given with its conserved first and last residue. D genes are given only for firm matches. Clone size, where shown, is once, few, many, or a class for clones that have expanded.

few	NA	TRBV28	TRBJ2-3	TGTGCCAGCAGTTTATTTTCGGGCACAGATACGCAGTATTTT	CASSLFSGTDTQYF
many	NA	TRBV6-2/TRBV6-3	TRBJ1-5	TGTGCCAGCAGTAATTGGAAGGAATATAGCAATCAGCCCCAGCATTTT	CASSNWKEYSNQPQHF
NA	TRBD1	TRBV12-3/TRBV12-4	TRBJ2-5	TGTGCCAGCAGTACAGGACAGGGAGTAGAGACCCAGTACTTC	CASSTGQGVETQYF
many	TRBD1	TRBV5-1	TRBJ1-1	TGCGCCAGCAAAATCATGGGACAGATGAACACTGAAGCTTTCTTT	CASKIMGQMNTEAFF
many	NA	TRBV4-3	TRBJ2-1	TGCGCCAGCAGCCAAGCACTCCCTGACGAGCAGTTCTTC	CASSQALPDEQFF
many	NA	TRBV4-1	TRBJ1-2	TGCGCCAGCAGCCAAGATACCCTCAGGGTTCATGGCTACACCTTC	CASSQDTLRVHGYTF
many	TRBD1	TRBV12-3/TRBV12-4	TRBJ1-2	TGTGCCAGCAGTTCAGGGACAGACTATGGCTACACCTTC	CASSSGTDYGYTF
many	NA	TRBV9	TRBJ1-2	TGTGCCAGCAGCACCTTTCATGGCTACACCTTC	CASSTFHGYTF
many	NA	TRBV4-2	TRBJ1-1	TGTGCCAGCACCGACTGGGGGGCTGAAGCTTTCTTT	CASTDWGAEAFF
many	TRBD2	TRBV3-1	TRBJ2-2	TGTGCCAGCAGCTGGCGGGGGAGCACCGGGGAGCTGTTTTTT	CASSWRGSTGELFF
many	NA	TRBV7-2	TRBJ1-1	TGTGCCAGCAGCCCGGGACACCTGAACACTGAAGCTTTCTTT	CASSPGHLNTEAFF
many	NA	TRBV19	TRBJ1-1	TGTGCCAGTAGTAGGCACCAGGATATGAACACTGAAGCTTTCTTT	CASSRHQDMNTEAFF
many	NA	TRBV10-3	TRBJ1-2	TGTGCCATCAGCCGGGGGGGAGAACCTAACTATGGCTACACCTTC	CAISRGGEPNYGYTF
many	TRBD1	TRBV5-1	TRBJ2-2	TGCGCCAGCAGCAAGGGACAGGGTGTAATTAACACCGGGGAGCTGTTTTTT	CASSKGQGVINTGELFF
many	TRBD1	TRBV5-1	TRBJ1-5	TGCGCCAGCAGCCCGGGTGGAGGGGGCGGCAATCAGCCCCAGCATTTT	CASSPGGGGGNQPQHF
many	NA	TRBV29-1	TRBJ1-1	TGCAGCGTTCGGGGGGGCCGGTCTGAGGGAAACACTGAAGCTTTCTTT	CSVRGGRSEGNTEAFF
NA	NA	TRBV7-3	TRBJ2-1	TGTGCCAGCAGCTTACTAGGGGCCGGCAATGAGCAGTTCTTC	CASSLLGAGNEQFF
NA	NA	TRBV15	TRBJ1-6	TGTGCCACCAGCCTTGTGGCCGGGACTTCCTCGAGCTCCTATAATTCACCCCTCCACTTT	CATSLVAGTSSSSYNSPLHF
many	NA	TRBV10-3	TRBJ1-1	TGTGCCATCAGTGAGTTACCTCAGGGCTCCCTAATGAACACTGAAGCTTTCTTT	CAISELPQGSLMNTEAFF
many	NA	TRBV5-1	TRBJ1-2	TGCGCCAGCAGCTCTGGGACTTACAACTATGGCTACACCTTC	CASSSGTYNYGYTF
many	NA	TRBV10-1	TRBJ1-6	TGCGCCAGCACTGTCCGAACAGGGTGGAATTCACCCCTCCACTTT	CASTVRTGWNSPLHF
once	NA	TRBV5-6	TRBJ2-7	TGTGCCAGCAGCTTGTTTCGGAAGAGCTACGAGCAGTACTTC	CASSLFRKSYEQYF
many	NA	TRBV11-3	TRBJ1-1	TGTGCCAGCGGCCGAGGGCCGAACACTGAAGCTTTCTTT	CASGRGPNTEAFF
NA	NA	TRBV4-1	TRBJ2-5	TGCGCCAGCAGCCGGGTCGCGGGGCCGGAGACCCAGTACTTC	CASSRVAGPETQYF
many	NA	TRBV5-1	TRBJ2-5	TGCGCCAGCAGCTTAGAAGAGACCCAGTACTTC	CASSLEETQYF
many	TRBD2	TRBV18	TRBJ2-1	TGTGCCAGCTCACCACCGTACAGCGGGACCTACAATGAGCAGTTCTTC	CASSPPYSGTYNEQFF
many	NA	TRBV27	TRBJ1-1	TGTGCCAGCAGCTTAGGGTTTCAGAACACTGAAGCTTTCTTT	CASSLGFQNTEAFF
many	NA	TRBV5-6	TRBJ2-1	TGTGCCAGCAGCTTGTGGGGGGTAACCTACAATGAGCAGTTCTTC	CASSLWGVTYNEQFF
many	NA	TRBV27	TRBJ1-1	TGTGCCAGCATGCGTATCGGAGGGGGCACTGAAGCTTTCTTT	CASMRIGGGTEAFF
NA	NA	TRBV7-3	TRBJ1-2	TGTGCCAGCAGACCTCCCCCAGTCTCAGGGACCTATGGCTACACCTTC	CASRPPPVSGTYGYTF
many	NA	TRBV14	TRBJ2-2	TGTGCCAGCAGATGGGGAACCACCGGGGAGCTGTTTTTT	CASRWGTTGELFF
NA	NA	TRBV6-6	TRBJ2-3	TGTGCCAGCAGGTCGGAAGGACACACAGATACGCAGTATTTT	CASRSEGHTDTQYF
many	NA	TRBV7-9	TRBJ1-2	TGTGCCAGCAGCTTCGGTGTCAGAGCGACAGACCCTGGTTATGGCTACACCTTC	CASSFGVRATDPGYGYTF
many	TRBD1	TRBV12-3/TRBV12-4	TRBJ2-5	TGTGCCAGCAGTTCCCGGGACAGGGGGCGGCAAGAGACCCAGTACTTC	CASSSRDRGRQETQYF
many	TRBD1	TRBV20-1	TRBJ2-1	TGCAGTGCCGCTGGGACAGGGTCACGAGAGCAGTTCTTC	CSAAGTGSREQFF
many	TRBD1	TRBV5-1	TRBJ2-5	TGCGCCAGCCGGACAGGGGGCCATGAGACCCAGTACTTC	CASRTGGHETQYF
NA	NA	TRBV19	TRBJ1-1	TGTGCCAGTAGTTTCTCCCTCCAAACCTTCTTT	CASSFSLQTFF
many	TRBD2	TRBV5-1	TRBJ2-2	TGCGCCAGCAGCTCCACTAGCGGGAACACCGGGGAGCTGTTTTTT	CASSSTSGNTGELFF
NA	TRBD2	TRBV19	TRBJ2-1	TGTGCCAGCCGGCCTAGCGGGGGGTTATACAATGAGCAGTTCTTC	CASRPSGGLYNEQFF
NA	TRBD1	TRBV11-2	TRBJ2-7	TGTGCCAGCAGCTCAGACAGGGGGCTTGTCTACGAGCAGTACTTC	CASSSDRGLVYEQYF
many	NA	TRBV7-2	TRBJ1-6	TGTGCCAGCAGCGTCAACGCAGGGGCCGGAAATTCACCCCTCCACTTT	CASSVNAGAGNSPLHF
NA	NA	TRBV7-3	TRBJ2-1	TGTGCCAGCAGCCCGAGCGACTACAATGAGCAGTTCTTC	CASSPSDYNEQFF
NA	TRBD2	TRBV7-8	TRBJ2-1	TGTGCCAGCAGCTTTAGGGGGACTAGTGGCAATGAGCAGTTCTTC	CASSFRGTSGNEQFF
many	NA	TRBV12-3/TRBV12-4	TRBJ2-1	TGTGCCAGCAGCCCCGGGCGGGGCTCCTACAATGAGCAGTTCTTC	CASSPGRGSYNEQFF
many	NA	TRBV14	TRBJ2-2	TGTGCCAGCAGCCACCCGATTGGGGCCGGGGAGCTGTTTTTT	CASSHPIGAGELFF
NA	NA	TRBV6-5	TRBJ2-5	TGTGCCAGCAGCAAACAGGGACAAGAGACCCAGTACTTC	CASSKQGQETQYF
many	TRBD1	TRBV6-6	TRBJ2-3	TGTGCCAGCAGTTACAGACAGGGGAAAGATACGCAGTATTTT	CASSYRQGKDTQYF
many	NA	TRBV7-9	TRBJ2-5	TGTGCCAGCAGCTTAGGAGGATCTAGCTGGGAGACCCAGTACTTC	CASSLGGSSWETQYF
few	NA	TRBV4-3	TRBJ1-2	TGCGCCAGCAGCCAAGATAACAACCCGGGCTATGGCTACACCTTC	CASSQDNNPGYGYTF
many	TRBD2	TRBV4-3	TRBJ2-1	TGCGCCAGCAGCCCCTCACCTCTAGCGGGACTTTACAATGAGCAGTTCTTC	CASSPSPLAGLYNEQFF